The 5 T cell receptor beta chains reported below all come from one sample, sequenced in a study of cytomegalovirus exposure and HLA in healthy donors. The PCR was carried out with 60 Vbeta primers and 13 Jbeta primers. Using immunoSEQ multiplex PCR, the repertoire was profiled, and TCRdb retains in-frame clones only, with some absent. The sample holds 200,000 or so clones, approximately 85% seen once. What was sequenced was PBMCs. All receptors derive from a woman aged 35 to 49 in good health and CMV-seronegative.

This clone was recorded a few times. DNA for the CDR3: TGTGCCAGCAGTCCCGGGACAGGGAACTATGGCTACACCTTC. This gives the protein CASSPGTGNYGYTF. The chain employs TRBV6-4 and TRBJ1-2; TRBD1 aligns across 9 bases. CDR3 length equals 14 residues. J lost 2 bases, V lost 5 bases, and 3 bases had no gene match. Germline CDR1 and CDR2: MRHNA and SNTAGT.

The chain links TRBV6-5 to TRBJ1-2, with 7 bases matching TRBD1. This CDR3 contains 14 residues. CDR1 is MNHEY and CDR2 is SVGAGI in the germline V gene. The V segment lost 6 bases and the J segment 8 bases; nucleotides outside the gene matches: 12. CDR3 sequence: CASSPEGRGHGYTF. The CDR3 coding sequence is TGTGCCAGCAGCCCCGAGGGTAGGGGGCACGGCTACACCTTC.

V and J are TRBV30 and TRBJ2-1; 9 bases are a match to TRBD2. The length of the CDR3 is 11 residues. Germline V gene lookup returns CDR1 GTSNPN and CDR2 SVGIG (reference sequence). V shed 5 bases and J 14 bases; nucleotides not matched to a gene: 7. The DNA for the CDR3 is TGTGCCTGGGATGCGGGAGGGCCAAAGTTCTTC. Amino acid sequence: CAWDAGGPKFF.

This sequence joins TRBV5-1 and TRBJ2-3; TRBD2 might be the D (6 bases). The germline V and J ends were trimmed by 3 bases and 3 bases, with 23 bases remaining between them. Germline values: CDR1 SGHRS, CDR2 YFSETQ. This CDR3 contains 18 residues. CDR3 sequence (DNA): TGCGCCAGCAGCTCATTTGGACCGACTAGAAGGAGGACAGATACGCAGTATTTT. As protein: CASSSFGPTRRRTDTQYF.

The gene calls are TRBV4-1 and TRBJ2-5, with D unclear. CDR1 MGHRA and CDR2 YSYEKL come from the germline V gene. V was shortened by 1 base and J by 2 bases, with 11 bases between the two germline ends. There are 15 residues in the CDR3. The CDR3 loop reads CASSQVMAPQETQYF. The CDR3, as DNA: TGCGCCAGCAGCCAAGTAATGGCCCCGCAAGAGACCCAGTACTTC.